The present T cell receptor (beta chain) was sequenced within a study of T cells in Graves' hyperthyroidism and ophthalmopathy. In the study overall: Sampling of peripheral blood happened at initial diagnosis, prior to any treatment.

RNA transcripts provided the source from which TCR beta CDR3 regions were amplified. During a first-round RT-PCR of the TCR CDR3, the HTBI primer set was used. In TCRdb, the multiplex PCR reads were re-called with MiXCR into one record per CDR3 protein. The table has approximately 370,000 distinct CDR3 sequences, just under 15% seen once. Patients aged 18 to 65 had newly diagnosed hyperthyroidism of under 2 months' duration. Fresh peripheral blood, approximately 10 ml, was the source of the PBMCs. The source of this sequence is a woman aged 25 to 45 with Graves' hyperthyroidism. The sequenced material came from blood.

The chain's CDR3 is CASSFRTVGETQYF. CDR3 sequence (DNA): TGCGCCAGCAGCTTCCGGACAGTCGGGGAGACCCAGTACTTC. The V gene is TRBV5-1, the J gene TRBJ2-5; D is perhaps TRBD1 (6 bases). CDR3 length equals 14 residues. V was pared by 2 bases and J by 5 bases, with 13 bases between. Germline CDR1 SGHRS, CDR2 YFSETQ.